This TCR beta chain was obtained from a study of control samples from healthy donors and cancer patients. Generated by immunoSEQ multiplex PCR, the TCRdb table keeps only in-frame clones and is missing some. The repertoire has tens of thousands of clones, over 85% of them found once; the top ten carry around 5.4%. The sequencing sample was made of blood. This clonotype was sampled from a man between 45 and 60 years old in good health.

CDR3 in DNA: TGTGCCAGCAGCTTACAGACAGGGACTGAAGCTTTCTTT. This gives the protein CASSLQTGTEAFF. The chain carries TRBV5-6 and TRBJ1-1, with 7 bases matching TRBD1. Germline values: CDR1 SGHDT, CDR2 YYEEEE. The CDR3 has 13 amino acids. The V gene end was trimmed by 2 bases and the J gene end by 5 bases; junction bases not matched to a gene: 3.